These 17 T cell receptor beta chains originate from one sample sequenced in a study of human T cells and chemical hapten exposure. The time point: patch test 3, about 24 weeks after DPC sensitization. Treatment in this sample: therapeutic diphenylcyclopropenone sensitization with weekly scalp DPC. MiXCR was run by TCRdb on the RACE reads, yielding one entry per CDR3 protein. The table records about 170,000 distinct CDR3 sequences, 25% to 30% of them present only once. Sequenced here: whole blood, sampled in connection with sensitization to the hapten diphenylcyclopropenone (DPC). The receptors were sampled from a woman between 18 and 29 years old with alopecia areata. Some clones in this sample may be carry-over from other donors' samples.

J is TRBJ1-5 and V is TRBV6-5; TRBD1 is a possible D gene (6 bases). V gave up 6 bases and J gave up 6 bases, with 12 bases separating them. CDR1 and CDR2 (germline): MNHEY, SVGAGI. The CDR3 is 13 amino acids. CDR3 sequence reads: CASSLRGAQPQHF. CDR3 DNA: TGTGCCAGCAGCCTCCGGGGGGCTCAGCCCCAGCATTTT.

This clonotype has a handful of counts. The CDR3 sequence is CASSKGPTGARYSNQPQHF. The CDR3 region has the DNA TGTGCCAGCAGCAAGGGACCGACAGGGGCGAGGTATAGCAATCAGCCCCAGCATTTT. The chain is built from TRBV21-1 and TRBJ1-5; the table's D call, TRBD1, was not checked against the DNA. TRBV21-1 is described as a pseudogene. The CDR3 spans 19 residues.

This clonotype has more than one count but fewer than ten. The V and J genes are TRBV20-1 and TRBJ2-7, with 9 bases lining up with TRBD1. J was trimmed by 2 bases and V by 3 bases; bases with no gene match: 5. Germline V gene sequence: CDR1 DFQATT, CDR2 SNEGSKA (reference sequence). CDR3 length equals 14 residues. CDR3 amino acids: CSASRDRVPYEQYF. CDR3 DNA sequence: TGCAGTGCTAGCAGGGACAGGGTTCCCTACGAGCAGTACTTC.

This clonotype has more than one count but fewer than ten. This chain connects TRBV20-1 to TRBJ1-6; D uncertain. The ends were cut back, 0 bases at V and 4 bases at J, with 10 bases in the middle. This CDR3 region has 15 residues. Germline lookup yields CDR1 DFQATT and CDR2 SNEGSKA (reference sequence). DNA for the CDR3: TGCAGTGCTAGAGATCGCGACGGATATAATTCACCCCTCCACTTT. It translates to CSARDRDGYNSPLHF.

The V gene is TRBV14, the J gene TRBJ1-2; the D is unclear. This CDR3 region has 13 residues. The germline gives CDR1 SGHDN, CDR2 FVKESK. The ends were cut back, 0 bases at V and 3 bases at J, with 5 bases in the middle. DNA of the CDR3: TGTGCCAGCAGCCAAGAGCCCGACTATGGCTACACCTTC. Translating it yields CASSQEPDYGYTF.

A few counts support this clonotype. The chain employs TRBV28 and TRBJ2-1, with 8 bases aligning to TRBD1. The CDR3 consists of 13 residues. The junction had 7 bases not matched to a gene; V was cut back by 6 bases and J by 9 bases. Per the germline V gene, CDR1 is MDHEN and CDR2 is SYDVKM. The CDR3 loop is CASSPTGDREQFF. In nucleotides, the CDR3 is TGTGCCAGCAGCCCGACAGGGGATCGTGAGCAGTTCTTC.

The chain carries TRBV20-1 and TRBJ2-5; the D is unclear. CDR1 is DFQATT and CDR2 is SNEGSKA in the germline V gene (reference sequence). This CDR3 has 12 residues. V lost 5 bases and J 0 bases, leaving 7 bases between the germline ends. The CDR3, as DNA: TGCAGTGCTTCGGCGGACCAAGAGACCCAGTACTTC. Its translation: CSASADQETQYF.

In its sample, this clonotype was seen a few times. The V gene is TRBV20-1, the J gene TRBJ2-7; TRBD2 might be the D (7 bases). Trimming removed 6 bases from V and 3 bases from J, with 15 bases in between. Germline CDR1 DFQATT, CDR2 SNEGSKA (reference sequence). The CDR3 covers 13 residues. The CDR3 DNA reads as TGCAGTGCCCCGGGGGGCGCAAGCTACGAGCAGTACTTC. Encoded protein: CSAPGGASYEQYF.

The gene calls are TRBV29-1 and TRBJ1-2, with D unclear. V lost 3 bases and J lost 4, with 12 bases in between. CDR3 length: 13 amino acids. The germline CDR1 and CDR2 sequences are SQVTM and ANQGSEA. This CDR3 is CSVEGSLGYGYTF. CDR3 DNA sequence: TGCAGCGTTGAGGGCTCACTGGGCTATGGCTACACCTTC.

In this sample, this clonotype turned up a few times. The chain has TRBV20-1 and TRBJ2-5; the match to TRBD1 covers 7 bases. With V trimmed by 4 bases and J by 5 bases, 13 bases remained unmatched. The CDR3 sequence is 15 residues long. CDR1 and CDR2 (germline): DFQATT, SNEGSKA (reference sequence). The DNA of the CDR3 is TGCAGTGCTATCTGGGGGACAGTAAGATTGGAGACCCAGTACTTC. Its translation is CSAIWGTVRLETQYF.

Many counts were recorded for this clonotype. At one end, the junction sequence differs from germline, possibly due to a read error. The chain is built from TRBV6-2 or TRBV6-3 and TRBJ2-3; D is ambiguous. Germline V lookup: CDR1 MNHEY, CDR2 SVGEGT. The length of the CDR3 is 13 residues. The CDR3 protein is CASSYSIGSKEYF. The DNA for the CDR3 is TGTGCCAGCAGTTACTCGATTGGGTCTAAAGAATACTTT.

This clonotype showed up many times. The CDR3 nucleotides are TGCAGCGTTGAAGTGGCAGATACGCAGTATTTT. Amino acids: CSVEVADTQYF. The chain uses TRBV29-1 and TRBJ2-3, with D unresolved. Trimming pared 1 base from V and 4 bases from J, leaving 3 bases between. The CDR3 extends over 11 amino acids. CDR1 and CDR2 from the germline V gene are SQVTM and ANQGSEA.

The chain has TRBV7-9 and TRBJ1-1; TRBD1 might be the D (6 bases). Germline CDR1 is SEHNR and CDR2 is FQNEAQ (reference sequence). Trimming stripped 6 bases from V and 4 bases from J, with 15 bases between. CDR3 length equals 14 residues. The CDR3, as DNA: TGTGCCAGCAGGTACAGGGAGGAGGGCACTGAAGCTTTCTTT. It specifies CASRYREEGTEAFF.

The V and J genes are TRBV7-3 and TRBJ2-2; 8 bases are shared with TRBD1. The CDR3 spans 14 residues. V gave up 6 bases and J gave up 7 bases; unmatched junction bases: 7. Germline CDR1 and CDR2: SGHTA and FQGTGA. The DNA of the CDR3 is TGTGCCAGCAGTCCGGGACAGGATCACGGGGAGCTGTTTTTT. This gives the protein CASSPGQDHGELFF.

The chain joins TRBV7-8 to TRBJ1-2; D uncertain. The CDR3 spans 15 residues. Trimming took off 1 base at V and 2 bases at J, with 11 bases between the two ends. Germline CDR1 and CDR2: SGHVS and FQNEAQ. In DNA form, the CDR3 reads TGTGCCAGCAGCTTAGGACGGTGGGAGAACTATGGCTACACCTTC. Protein product: CASSLGRWENYGYTF.

At least ten counts were recorded for this clonotype. The V gene is TRBV7-2, the J gene TRBJ2-3, with TRBD2 identical over 15 bases. The ends lost 4 bases at V and 2 bases at J; junction bases unmatched: 4. Per the germline V gene, CDR1 is SGHTA and CDR2 is FQGNSA. The CDR3 totals 17 residues. This CDR3 is CASSSGLAGGNTDTQYF. The CDR3 DNA reads TGTGCCAGCAGCTCGGGACTAGCGGGAGGAAACACAGATACGCAGTATTTT. Complete variable domain (other parts from reference TRBV7-2 and TRBJ2-3): GAGVSQSPSNKVTEKGKDVELRCDPISGHTALYWYRQSLGQGLEFLIYFQGNSAPDKSGLPSDRFSAERTGGSVSTLTIQRTQQEDSAVYLCASSSGLAGGNTDTQYFGPGTRLTVL.

This clonotype was picked up a small number of times. The V and J genes are TRBV5-1 and TRBJ1-5; D perhaps matches TRBD1 (5 bases). From germline, CDR1 is SGHRS and CDR2 YFSETQ. Trimming cost V 5 bases and J 4 bases, with 10 bases left between them. The CDR3 loop spans 13 amino acids. The CDR3 DNA reads TGCGCCAGCAGGAGGGACGAGAATCAGCCCCAGCATTTT. Translation: CASRRDENQPQHF.